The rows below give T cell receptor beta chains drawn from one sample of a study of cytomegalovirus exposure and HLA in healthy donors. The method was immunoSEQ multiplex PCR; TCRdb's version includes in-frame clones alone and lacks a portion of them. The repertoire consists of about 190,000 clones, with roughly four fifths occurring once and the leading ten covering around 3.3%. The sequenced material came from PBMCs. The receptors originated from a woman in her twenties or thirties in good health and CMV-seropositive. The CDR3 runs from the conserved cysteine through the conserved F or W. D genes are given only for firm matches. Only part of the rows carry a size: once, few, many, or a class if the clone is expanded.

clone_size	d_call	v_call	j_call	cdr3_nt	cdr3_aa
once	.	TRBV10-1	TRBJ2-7	TGCGCCAGCAGTGAGCCCGGACTTAACTACGAGCAGTACTTC	CASSEPGLNYEQYF
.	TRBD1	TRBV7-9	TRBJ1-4	TGTGCCAGCAGTTCACTAGGGGGCACTAATGAAAAACTGTTTTTT	CASSSLGGTNEKLFF
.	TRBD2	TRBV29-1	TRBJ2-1	TGCAGCCCCGTTAAGTCGGGGGGCAATGAGCAGTTCTTC	CSPVKSGGNEQFF
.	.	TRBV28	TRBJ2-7	TGTGCCAGCGCCCGTCCGGGGTCCGAGCAGTACTTC	CASARPGSEQYF
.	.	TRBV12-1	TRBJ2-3	TGTGCCAGCAGCTTTGGGCGATCCGGGGTCTGCACAGATACGCAGTATTTT	CASSFGRSGVCTDTQYF
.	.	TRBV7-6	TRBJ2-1	TGTGCCAGCAGCTTACGCCAGGTCGATGAGCAGTTCTTC	CASSLRQVDEQFF
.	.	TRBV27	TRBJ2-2	TGTGCCAGCAGTTTACAACTAGTCGGCACCGGGGAGCTGTTTTTT	CASSLQLVGTGELFF
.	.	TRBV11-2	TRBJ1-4	TGTGCCAGCAGCTTAGGGACAGCCACTAATGAAAAACTGTTTTTT	CASSLGTATNEKLFF
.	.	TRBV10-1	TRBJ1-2	TGCGCCAGCAGGATTTCCAGGGGAAACTATGGCTACACCTTC	CASRISRGNYGYTF
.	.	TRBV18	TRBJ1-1	TGTGCCAGCTCACCTAAAAGCAATATGAACACTGAAGCTTTCTTT	CASSPKSNMNTEAFF
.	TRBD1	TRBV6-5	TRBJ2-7	TGTGCCAGCAGTTCCAGGGACAGGGAGTACTACGAGCAGTACTTC	CASSSRDREYYEQYF
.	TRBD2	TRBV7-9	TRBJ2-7	TGTGCCAGCAGCTCCGGGACTAGCGGGACCTCTGGCTACGAGCAGTACTTC	CASSSGTSGTSGYEQYF
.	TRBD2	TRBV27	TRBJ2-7	TGTGCCAGCACTCCTCTAGCGGGCGCTTCCTACGAGCAGTACTTC	CASTPLAGASYEQYF
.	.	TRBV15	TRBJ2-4	TGTGCCACCAGCAGATTCCCATCCAAAAACATTCAGTACTTC	CATSRFPSKNIQYF
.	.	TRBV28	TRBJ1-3	TGTGCCAGCAGTTTATGGGGAGGGGGATTGAGCTCTGGAAACACCATATATTTT	CASSLWGGGLSSGNTIYF
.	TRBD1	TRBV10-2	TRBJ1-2	TGCGCCAGCAGTGATAGACAGGGAGCTTACTATGGCTACACCTTC	CASSDRQGAYYGYTF
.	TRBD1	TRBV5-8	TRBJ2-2	TGTGCCAGCAGCTTTTCCCCAGGGGGCATTGGCACCGGGGAGCTGTTTTTT	CASSFSPGGIGTGELFF
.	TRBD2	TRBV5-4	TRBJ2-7	TGTGCCAGCAGCGTGGGACTAGCGGGAGGGCCCTCCTCCTACGAGCAGTACTTC	CASSVGLAGGPSSYEQYF
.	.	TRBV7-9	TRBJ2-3	TGTGCCAGCAGCTTCGGGAGAGGAGGCACAGATACGCAGTATTTT	CASSFGRGGTDTQYF
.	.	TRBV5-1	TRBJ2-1	TGCGCCAGCAGCTTCGGCCTACAGGTATCCAATGAGCAGTTCTTC	CASSFGLQVSNEQFF
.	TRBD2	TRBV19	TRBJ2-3	TGTGCCAGTAGTATACTAGCGGGGGCCACAGATACGCAGTATTTT	CASSILAGATDTQYF
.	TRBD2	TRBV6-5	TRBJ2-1	TGTGCCAGCAGTTCTAGTCCTAGCGGGAGCTACAATGAGCAGTTCTTC	CASSSSPSGSYNEQFF
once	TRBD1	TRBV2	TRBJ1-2	TGTGCCGGGGGACAGGGGACCGGCTACACCTTC	CAGGQGTGYTF
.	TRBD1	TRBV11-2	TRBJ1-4	TGTGCCAGCAGCTTACGGGCAGGGGGCATAGAAAAACTGTTTTTT	CASSLRAGGIEKLFF
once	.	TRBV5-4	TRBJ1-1	TGTGCCAGCAGCAACCTGGGGGAGGCGGGCACTGAAGCTTTCTTT	CASSNLGEAGTEAFF
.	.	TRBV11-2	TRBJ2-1	TGTGCCAGCAGCTTAGAGCCAGGAACGTACAATGAGCAGTTCTTC	CASSLEPGTYNEQFF
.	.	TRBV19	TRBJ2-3	TGTGCCAGTAGTATAGGCGGCTGCCGGTATTGCACAGATACGCAGTATTTT	CASSIGGCRYCTDTQYF
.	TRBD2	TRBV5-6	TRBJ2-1	TGTGCCAGCAGCTTGGGACTAGCGGACTACAATGAGCAGTTCTTC	CASSLGLADYNEQFF
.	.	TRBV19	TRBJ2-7	TGTGCCAGTAGTATGATGGCCTTGAACCAACCTTACTCCTACGAGCAGTACTTC	CASSMMALNQPYSYEQYF
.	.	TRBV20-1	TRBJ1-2	TGCAGTGCTAGGGAGGGCTATGGCTACACCTTC	CSAREGYGYTF
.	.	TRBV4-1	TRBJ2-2	TGCGCCAGCAGCGGCCCGAACACCGGGGAGCTGTTTTTT	CASSGPNTGELFF
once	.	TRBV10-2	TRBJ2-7	TGCGCCAGCAGGGCAAGGGACATCCCCTACGAGCAGTACTTC	CASRARDIPYEQYF
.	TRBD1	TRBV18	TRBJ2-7	TGTGCCAGCTCCCAAGGGGCAGGGGGCCGGGGCAGGCCCTACGAGCAGTACTTC	CASSQGAGGRGRPYEQYF
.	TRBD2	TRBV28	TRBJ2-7	TGTGCCAGCAGTCCCCCTGGGATAGCGGGAAGCGAGCAGTACTTC	CASSPPGIAGSEQYF
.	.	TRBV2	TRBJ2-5	TGTGCCAGCAGTGAGGGAGGTGCAGGGTTGGAGGAGACCCAGTACTTC	CASSEGGAGLEETQYF
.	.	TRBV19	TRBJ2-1	TGTGCCAGTAGTATAACGGGGTACGATGAGCAGTTCTTC	CASSITGYDEQFF
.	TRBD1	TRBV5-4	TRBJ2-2	TGTGCCAGCAGCCTCGTCGGGACAGGGGCCACCGGGGAGCTGTTTTTT	CASSLVGTGATGELFF
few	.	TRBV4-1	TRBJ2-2	TGCGCCAGCAGCCAAGATCAGTGGGCCAGCTTGACCGGGGAGCTGTTTTTT	CASSQDQWASLTGELFF
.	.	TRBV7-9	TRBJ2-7	TGTGCCAGCAGCTCAGGACAGTACTCCTACGAGCAGTACTTC	CASSSGQYSYEQYF
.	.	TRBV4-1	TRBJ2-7	TGCGCCAGCAGCCAAGTGATCCCGCGCGATACCTACGAGCAGTACTTC	CASSQVIPRDTYEQYF
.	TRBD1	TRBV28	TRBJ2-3	TGTGCCAGCAGCTGGGGACAGGGGGCAGATACGCAGTATTTT	CASSWGQGADTQYF
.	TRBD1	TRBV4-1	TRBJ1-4	TGCGCCAGCAGCCAATACGGACAGGGGGCAAATGTGGAAAAACTGTTTTTT	CASSQYGQGANVEKLFF
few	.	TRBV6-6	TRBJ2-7	TGTGCCACTCAACCGGGACTCGATTACGAGCAGTACTTC	CATQPGLDYEQYF
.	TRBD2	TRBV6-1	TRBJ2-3	TGTGCCAGCAGTGAAGTTACGGGAGGGCCTGCAGATACGCAGTATTTT	CASSEVTGGPADTQYF
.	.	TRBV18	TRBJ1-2	TGTGCCAGCTCACCACAGAGCGGGGCTAACTATGGCTACACCTTC	CASSPQSGANYGYTF
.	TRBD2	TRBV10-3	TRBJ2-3	TGTGCCACCAAAACCGGGACTAGCGGCTTCACAGATACGCAGTATTTT	CATKTGTSGFTDTQYF
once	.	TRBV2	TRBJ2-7	TGTGCCAGCAGTGAAGGGGTTACAGGGAGATCCTACGAGCAGTACTTC	CASSEGVTGRSYEQYF
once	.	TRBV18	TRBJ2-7	TGTGCCAGCTCACCACCCCAAGGGGCCTACGAGCAGTACTTC	CASSPPQGAYEQYF
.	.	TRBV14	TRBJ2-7	TGTGCCAGCAGCCAAGCCGGGGGACCCTACGAGCAGTACTTC	CASSQAGGPYEQYF
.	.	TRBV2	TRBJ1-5	TGTGCCAGTTCGTTTCGGGGGTTTCAGCCCCAGCATTTT	CASSFRGFQPQHF
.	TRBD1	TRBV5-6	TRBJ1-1	TGTGCCAGCAGCTTGGTGGGTTTGGGACAGGGAACTGAAGCTTTCTTT	CASSLVGLGQGTEAFF
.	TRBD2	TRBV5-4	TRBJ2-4	TGTGCCAGCAGTCCTTCGGGACTAAGCATTCAGTACTTC	CASSPSGLSIQYF
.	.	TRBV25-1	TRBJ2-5	TGTGCCAGCAGTGAATGGGGCAGCCAAGAGACCCAGTACTTC	CASSEWGSQETQYF
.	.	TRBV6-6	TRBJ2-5	TGTGCCAGCAGTTATGCAGGCCCGCCCCAAGAGACCCAGTACTTC	CASSYAGPPQETQYF
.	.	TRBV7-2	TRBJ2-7	TGTGCCAGCAGCTTGGGCCCCCGACGTCCCGAGCAGTACTTC	CASSLGPRRPEQYF
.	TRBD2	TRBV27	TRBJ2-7	TGTGCCAGCAGCCGAACCCCGCTAGCGGGAGGCCACGAGCAGTACTTC	CASSRTPLAGGHEQYF